This TCR beta chain was observed in a study of blood T cell repertoires in COVID-19. Study at large: The study drew acute and convalescent COVID-19 samples from the United States, Italy and Spain. The analysed material was cDNA or gDNA that came from T cells, B-cell-depleted T cells, or PBMCs.

V dropped 11 bases and J dropped 0 bases, with 8 bases sitting between them. The CDR3 runs to 11 residues. The germline gives CDR1 ENHRY, CDR2 SYGVKD. Original data processing: Using reference gene primer amplification, nucleated cell counts were estimated. Sequencing used immunoSEQ multiplex PCR; TCRdb keeps in-frame clones, though not all of them. V and J calls and clone size are those listed in that table; D and trimming were worked out from the DNA. The sample includes some 100,000 clones, about 86% of them seen just once. The table lists this clone with a few counts. The source is a woman between 45 and 60 years old who had recovered from COVID-19. The chain uses TRBV10-3 and TRBJ2-7, with D possibly TRBD2 on 5 matching bases. The material sequenced was PBMCs or T cells enriched from blood (not recorded which). CDR3 sequence: CASRDSYEQYF. CDR3 sequence (DNA): TGTGCCTCACGGGACTCCTACGAGCAGTACTTC.